A single sample is the source of the 8 T cell receptor beta chains below, sequenced in a study of T cell responses to AZD1222 COVID-19 vaccine. Profiling relied on immunoSEQ multiplex PCR, and the TCRdb table lists in-frame clones only, not all of them. The profile shows about 150,000 clones, about 91% of them singletons. Sequencing was performed on peripheral blood, taken on day 0 of AZD1222 vaccination. The receptors here all came from an adult in good health.

The gene calls are TRBV7-2 and TRBJ2-1, with 8 bases aligning to TRBD2. Germline V gene sequence: CDR1 SGHTA, CDR2 FQGNSA. CDR3 length: 17 amino acids. Losses at the gene ends were 1 base for V and 9 bases for J; bases not matched to a gene: 14. CDR3: CASSLVAGGAVNGEQFF. In DNA form, the CDR3 reads TGTGCCAGCAGCTTAGTTGCCGGGGGGGCCGTTAACGGTGAGCAGTTCTTC.

The chain uses TRBV3-1 (or the pseudogene TRBV3-2) and TRBJ1-4; D gene uncertain. Germline loops: CDR1 LGHDT, CDR2 YNNKEL (reference sequence). The V end lost 0 bases, the J end lost 7 bases, and 12 bases lay between the germline ends. The CDR3 sequence is 15 residues long. Here the CDR3 DNA reads TGTGCCAGCAGCCAAGAGGAAGGGTTAGGTGAAAAACTGTTTTTT. It encodes CASSQEEGLGEKLFF.

This clone occurred once. This chain connects TRBV7-8 to TRBJ1-6; the D gene is possibly TRBD1 (6 bases). The CDR3 spans 15 residues. The germline gives CDR1 SGHVS, CDR2 FQNEAQ. The V end lost 1 base, the J end lost 9 bases, and 13 bases lay between the germline ends. The CDR3: CASSLVGGYGSPLHF. CDR3 in DNA: TGTGCCAGCAGCTTAGTAGGGGGGTATGGTTCACCCCTCCACTTT.

This chain joins TRBV5-1 and TRBJ2-7; D gene unclear. Germline V gene data show CDR1 as SGHRS and CDR2 as YFSETQ. Between the trimmed V and J ends, which lost 4 bases and 7 bases, there was a span of 12 bases. The CDR3 is 12 amino acids. The CDR3 loop reads CASSEVGREQYF. CDR3 DNA sequence: TGCGCCAGCAGCGAAGTTGGCAGGGAGCAGTACTTC.

CDR3 loop: CASSFGPLLSGNTIYF. The CDR3, as DNA: TGTGCCAGCAGTTTCGGGCCGCTACTCTCTGGAAACACCATATATTTT. The gene calls are TRBV28 and TRBJ1-3; no firm D call. The V gene's germline CDR1 is MDHEN and CDR2 SYDVKM. The CDR3 sequence is 16 residues long. Trimming took off 3 bases at V and 0 bases at J, with 12 bases between the two ends.

The chain recombines TRBV19 with TRBJ2-5; maybe TRBD1 (5 bases). Trimming left V 7 bases short and J 2 bases short, with 11 bases between. Germline V gene sequence: CDR1 LNHDA, CDR2 SQIVND (reference sequence). The CDR3 spans 13 residues. The DNA for the CDR3 is TGTGCCAGTAAACCAACAGGACAAGAGACCCAGTACTTC. Its protein product is CASKPTGQETQYF.

The chain employs TRBV6-6 and TRBJ1-1, with unresolved D. The ends were cut back, 4 bases at V and 0 bases at J, with 12 bases in the middle. Germline V lookup: CDR1 MNHNY, CDR2 SVGAGI (reference sequence). CDR3 size: 15 residues. The CDR3 reads CASSSGRSMNTEAFF. The CDR3 DNA reads as TGTGCCAGCAGTTCTGGGCGGAGCATGAACACTGAAGCTTTCTTT.

The chain carries TRBV19 and TRBJ2-1, with D perhaps TRBD2 (6 bases). Germline-derived CDR1 and CDR2 are LNHDA and SQIVND (reference sequence). Trimming cost V 6 bases and J 0 bases, with 9 bases left between them. The CDR3 runs to 14 residues. For the CDR3, the DNA is TGTGCCAGTAGATCCGGGAGCTCCTACAATGAGCAGTTCTTC. As protein: CASRSGSSYNEQFF.